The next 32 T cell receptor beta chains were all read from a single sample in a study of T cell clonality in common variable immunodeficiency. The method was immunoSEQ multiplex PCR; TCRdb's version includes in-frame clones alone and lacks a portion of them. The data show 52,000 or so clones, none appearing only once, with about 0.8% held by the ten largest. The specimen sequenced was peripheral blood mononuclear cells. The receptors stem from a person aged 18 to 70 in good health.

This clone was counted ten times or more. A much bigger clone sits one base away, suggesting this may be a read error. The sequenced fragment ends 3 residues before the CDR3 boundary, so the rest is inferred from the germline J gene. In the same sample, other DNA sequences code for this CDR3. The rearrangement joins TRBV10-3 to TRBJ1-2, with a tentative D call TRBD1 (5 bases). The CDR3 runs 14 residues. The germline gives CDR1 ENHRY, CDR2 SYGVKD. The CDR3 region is CAIRGGQTYYGYTF. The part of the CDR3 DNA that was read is TGTGCCATCAGGGGCGGACAAACATACTATGGT.

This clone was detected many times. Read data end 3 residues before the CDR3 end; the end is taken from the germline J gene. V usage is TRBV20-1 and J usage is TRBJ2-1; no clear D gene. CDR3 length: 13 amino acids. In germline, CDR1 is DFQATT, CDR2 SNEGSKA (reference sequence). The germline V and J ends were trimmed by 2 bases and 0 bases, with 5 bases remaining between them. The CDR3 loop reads CSARRSSYNEQFF. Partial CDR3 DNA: TGCAGTGCTAGACGGTCCTCCTACAATGAG.

The CDR3 bases that were read are TGTGCCAGCAGCTTTCGATCAGGGGGCACAGATACC. Translated: CASSFRSGGTDT. The CDR3 reads in full as CASSFRSGGTDTQYF. The chain joins TRBV7-9 to TRBJ2-5; 8 bases agree with TRBD1. The CDR3 is cut off 3 residues early in the read; its end comes from the germline J gene. Germline V CDR1 and CDR2: SEHNR, FQNEAQ (reference sequence). CDR3 length equals 15 residues. Using reference TRBV7-9 and TRBJ2-5 for the parts outside the CDR3, the full variable domain is DTGVSQNPRHKITKRGQNVTFRCDPISEHNRLYWYRQTLGQGPEFLTYFQNEAQLEKSRLLSDRFSAERPKGSFSTLEIQRTEQGDSAMYLCASSFRSGGTDTQYFGPGTRLLVL.

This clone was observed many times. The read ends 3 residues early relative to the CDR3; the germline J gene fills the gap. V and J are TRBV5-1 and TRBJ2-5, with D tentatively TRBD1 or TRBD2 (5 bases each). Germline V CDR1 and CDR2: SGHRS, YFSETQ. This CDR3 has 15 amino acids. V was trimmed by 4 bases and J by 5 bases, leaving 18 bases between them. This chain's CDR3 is CASSLRQFRGETQYF. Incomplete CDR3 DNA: TGCGCCAGCAGCCTACGACAGTTCAGAGGGGAGACC.

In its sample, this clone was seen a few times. The CDR3 protein is CASSPRGYSGNTIYF. The CDR3 DNA, read in part, is TGTGCCAGCAGCCCCCGAGGGTACTCTGGAAACACC. The rearrangement links TRBV11-2 to TRBJ1-3, with unresolved D. The missing CDR3 end, 3 residues past where the read stops, is filled in from the germline J gene. Germline V gene sequence: CDR1 SGHAT, CDR2 FQNNGV. The CDR3 runs 15 residues. Trimming stripped 5 bases from V and 0 bases from J, with 11 bases between.

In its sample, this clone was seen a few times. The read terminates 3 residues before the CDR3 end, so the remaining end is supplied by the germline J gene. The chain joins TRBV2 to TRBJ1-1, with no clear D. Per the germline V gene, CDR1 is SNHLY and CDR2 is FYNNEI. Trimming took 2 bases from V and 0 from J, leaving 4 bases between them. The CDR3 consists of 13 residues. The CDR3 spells CASSERVNTEAFF. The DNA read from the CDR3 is TGTGCCAGCAGTGAAAGGGTGAACACTGAA.

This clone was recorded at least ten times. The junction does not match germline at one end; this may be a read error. The CDR3 is CASSRSGQENEKLFF. CDR3 DNA, as far as it was read: TGCGCCAGCAGCCGATCTGGACAGGAGAATGAAAAA. V is TRBV4-2 and J is TRBJ1-4; 7 positions match TRBD1. Read sequence stops 3 residues before the CDR3 end, and the germline J gene provides the missing end. This CDR3 is built from 15 residues. Germline-derived CDR1 and CDR2 are LGHNA and YNFKEQ.

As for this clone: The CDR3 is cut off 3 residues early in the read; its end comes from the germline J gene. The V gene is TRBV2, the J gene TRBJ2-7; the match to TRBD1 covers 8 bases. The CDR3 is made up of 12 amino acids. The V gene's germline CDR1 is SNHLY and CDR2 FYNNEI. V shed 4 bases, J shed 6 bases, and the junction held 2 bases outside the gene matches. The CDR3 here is CASSATGVEQYF. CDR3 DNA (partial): TGTGCCAGCAGTGCGACAGGGGTCGAG.

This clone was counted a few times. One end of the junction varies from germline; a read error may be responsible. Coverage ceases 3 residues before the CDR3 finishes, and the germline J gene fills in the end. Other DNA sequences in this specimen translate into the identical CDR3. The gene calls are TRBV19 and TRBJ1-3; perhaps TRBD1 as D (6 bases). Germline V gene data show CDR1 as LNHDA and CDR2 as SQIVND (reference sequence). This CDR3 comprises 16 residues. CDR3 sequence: CASSLPPGASGNTIYF. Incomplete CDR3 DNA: TGTGCCAGTAGTCTTCCGCCAGGGGCCTCTGGAAACACA.

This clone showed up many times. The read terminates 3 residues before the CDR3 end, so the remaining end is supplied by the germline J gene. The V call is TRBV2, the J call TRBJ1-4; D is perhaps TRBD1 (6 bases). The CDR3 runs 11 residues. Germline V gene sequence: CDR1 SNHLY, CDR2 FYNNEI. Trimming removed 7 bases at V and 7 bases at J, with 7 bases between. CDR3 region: CASTGAEKLFF. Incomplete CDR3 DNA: TGTGCCAGCACAGGGGCTGAAAAA.

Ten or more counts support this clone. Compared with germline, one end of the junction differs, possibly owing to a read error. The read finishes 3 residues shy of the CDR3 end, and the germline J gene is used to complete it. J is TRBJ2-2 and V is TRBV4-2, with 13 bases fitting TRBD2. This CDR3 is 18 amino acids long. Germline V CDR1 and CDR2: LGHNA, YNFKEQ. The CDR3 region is CASSQGLAGTLNTGELFF. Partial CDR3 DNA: TGCGCCAGCAGCCAGGGACTAGCGGGGACTTTAAACACCGGGGAG.

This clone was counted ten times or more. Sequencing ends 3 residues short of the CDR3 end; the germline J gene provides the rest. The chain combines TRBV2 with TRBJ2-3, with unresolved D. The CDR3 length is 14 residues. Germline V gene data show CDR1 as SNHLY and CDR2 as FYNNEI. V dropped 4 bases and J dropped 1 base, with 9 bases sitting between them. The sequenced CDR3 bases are TGTGCCAGCAGTGGTCACAAGGGCACAGATACG. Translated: CASSGHKGTDT. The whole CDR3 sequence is CASSGHKGTDTQYF.

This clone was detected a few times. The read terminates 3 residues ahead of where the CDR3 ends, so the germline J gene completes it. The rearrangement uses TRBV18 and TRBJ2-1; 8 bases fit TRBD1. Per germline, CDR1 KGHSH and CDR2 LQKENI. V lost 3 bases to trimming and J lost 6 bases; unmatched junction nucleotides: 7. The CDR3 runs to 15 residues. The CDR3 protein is CASSPGQVALNEQFF. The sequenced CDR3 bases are TGTGCCAGCTCACCGGGACAGGTAGCTCTCAATGAG.

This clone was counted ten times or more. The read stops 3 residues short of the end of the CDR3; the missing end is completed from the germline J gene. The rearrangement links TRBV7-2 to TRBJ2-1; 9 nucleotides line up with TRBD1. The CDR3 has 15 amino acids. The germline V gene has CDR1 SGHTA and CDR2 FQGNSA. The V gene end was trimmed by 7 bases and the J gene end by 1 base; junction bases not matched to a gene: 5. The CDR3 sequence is CASTPDRGSYNEQFF. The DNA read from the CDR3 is TGTGCCAGCACCCCGGACAGGGGATCCTACAATGAG.

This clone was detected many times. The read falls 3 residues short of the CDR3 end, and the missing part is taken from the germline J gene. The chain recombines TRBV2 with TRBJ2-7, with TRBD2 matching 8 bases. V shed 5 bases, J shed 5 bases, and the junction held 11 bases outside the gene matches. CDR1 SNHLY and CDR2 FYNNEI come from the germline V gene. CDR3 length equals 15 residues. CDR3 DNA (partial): TGTGCCAGCAGTTCGGGGGAGGTAGCGGGGCACGAG. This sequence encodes CASSSGEVAGHE. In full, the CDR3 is CASSSGEVAGHEQYF. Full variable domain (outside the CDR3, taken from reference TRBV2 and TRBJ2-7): EPEVTQTPSHQVTQMGQEVILRCVPISNHLYFYWYRQILGQKVEFLVSFYNNEISEKSEIFDDQFSVERPDGSNFTLKIRSTKLEDSAMYFCASSSGEVAGHEQYFGPGTRLTVT.

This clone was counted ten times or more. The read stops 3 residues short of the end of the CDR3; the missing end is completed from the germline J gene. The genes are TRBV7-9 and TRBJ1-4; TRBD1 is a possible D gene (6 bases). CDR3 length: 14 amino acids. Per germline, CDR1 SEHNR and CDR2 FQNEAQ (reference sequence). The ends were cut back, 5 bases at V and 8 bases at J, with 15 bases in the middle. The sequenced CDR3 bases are TGTGCCAGCAGCCTCGACAGGAGAGAGGAAAAA. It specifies CASSLDRREEK. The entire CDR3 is CASSLDRREEKLFF.

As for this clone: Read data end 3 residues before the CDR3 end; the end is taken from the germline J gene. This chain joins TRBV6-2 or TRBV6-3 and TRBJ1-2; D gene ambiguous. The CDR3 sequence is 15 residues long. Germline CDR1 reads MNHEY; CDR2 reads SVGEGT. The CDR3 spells CASSPRVESIDTYTF. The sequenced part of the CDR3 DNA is TGTGCCAGCAGCCCCCGGGTCGAAAGTATAGATACC.

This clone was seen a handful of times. The CDR3 loop is CASVSGGRFSYNDYTF. The part of the CDR3 DNA that was read is TGTGCCAGTGTTAGCGGGGGGCGATTCTCCTACAATGAC. The chain couples TRBV19 to TRBJ1-2; possible D gene TRBD1, 6 bases. The read terminates 3 residues ahead of where the CDR3 ends, so the germline J gene completes it. The CDR3 has 16 residues. Germline CDR1 and CDR2: LNHDA and SQIVND (reference sequence).

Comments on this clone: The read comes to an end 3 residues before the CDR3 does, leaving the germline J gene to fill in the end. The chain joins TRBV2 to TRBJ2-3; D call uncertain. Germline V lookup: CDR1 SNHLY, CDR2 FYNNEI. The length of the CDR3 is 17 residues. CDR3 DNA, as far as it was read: TGTGCCAGCAGTGAAGCGCGAGGTAGCCTCGTCCAAGAGACG. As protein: CASSEARGSLVQET. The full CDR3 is CASSEARGSLVQETQYF.

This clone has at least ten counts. This chain's CDR3 is CASNPFGTTNYQPQHF. Partial CDR3 DNA: TGTGCCAGCAACCCTTTCGGGACAACTAACTATCAGCCC. The chain employs TRBV6-2 or TRBV6-3 and TRBJ1-5, with D possibly being TRBD1 (6 bases). Read data end 3 residues before the CDR3 end; the end is taken from the germline J gene. The ends were cut back, 7 bases at V and 5 bases at J, with 21 bases in the middle. From germline, CDR1 is MNHEY and CDR2 SVGEGT. This CDR3 region has 16 residues.

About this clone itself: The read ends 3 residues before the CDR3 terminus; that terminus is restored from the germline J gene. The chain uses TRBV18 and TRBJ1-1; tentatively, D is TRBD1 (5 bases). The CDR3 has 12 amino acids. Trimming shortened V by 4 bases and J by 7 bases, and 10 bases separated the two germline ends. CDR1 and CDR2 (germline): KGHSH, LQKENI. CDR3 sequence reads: CASSLNRREAFF. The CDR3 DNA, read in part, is TGTGCCAGCTCACTCAACAGGCGTGAA.

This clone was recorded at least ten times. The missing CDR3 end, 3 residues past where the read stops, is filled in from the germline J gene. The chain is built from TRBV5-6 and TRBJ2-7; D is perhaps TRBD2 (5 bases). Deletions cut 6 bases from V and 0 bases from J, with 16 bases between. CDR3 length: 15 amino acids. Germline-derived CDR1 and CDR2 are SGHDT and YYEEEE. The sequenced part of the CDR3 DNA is TGTGCCAGCATTTCAATGGCGGGCGCCTCCTACGAG. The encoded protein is CASISMAGASYE. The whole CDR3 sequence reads CASISMAGASYEQYF. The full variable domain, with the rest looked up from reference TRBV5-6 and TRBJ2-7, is DAGVTQSPTHLIKTRGQQVTLRCSPKSGHDTVSWYQQALGQGPQFIFQYYEEEERQRGNFPDRFSGHQFPNYSSELNVNALLLGDSALYLCASISMAGASYEQYFGPGTRLTVT.

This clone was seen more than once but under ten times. The covered CDR3 bases are TGTGCCAGCCGGGTTAGCGGGGGCCCCTACAATGAG. Translation gives CASRVSGGPYNE. The entire CDR3 sequence reads CASRVSGGPYNEQFF. V is TRBV2 and J is TRBJ2-1, with 9 positions matching TRBD2. The read terminates 3 residues ahead of where the CDR3 ends, so the germline J gene completes it. The germline V gene has CDR1 SNHLY and CDR2 FYNNEI. This CDR3 is built from 15 residues. After removal of 8 bases from V and 2 bases from J, the junction contained 7 bases not matched to a gene. The full variable domain, in which reference TRBV2 and TRBJ2-1 provide the parts outside the CDR3, is EPEVTQTPSHQVTQMGQEVILRCVPISNHLYFYWYRQILGQKVEFLVSFYNNEISEKSEIFDDQFSVERPDGSNFTLKIRSTKLEDSAMYFCASRVSGGPYNEQFFGPGTRLTVL.

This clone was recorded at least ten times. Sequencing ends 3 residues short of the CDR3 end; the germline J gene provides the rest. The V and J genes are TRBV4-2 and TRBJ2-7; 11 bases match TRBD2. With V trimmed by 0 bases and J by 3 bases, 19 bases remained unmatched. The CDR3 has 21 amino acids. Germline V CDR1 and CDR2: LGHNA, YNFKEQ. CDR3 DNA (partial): TGTGCCAGCAGCCAAGATCTTAGCGGGCTAGCGGGAGGTGGTTTTGGCTACGAG. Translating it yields CASSQDLSGLAGGGFGYE. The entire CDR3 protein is CASSQDLSGLAGGGFGYEQYF.

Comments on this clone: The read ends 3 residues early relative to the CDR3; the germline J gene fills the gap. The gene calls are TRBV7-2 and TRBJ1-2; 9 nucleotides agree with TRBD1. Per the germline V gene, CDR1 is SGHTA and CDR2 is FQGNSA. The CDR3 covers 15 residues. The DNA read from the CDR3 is TGTGCCAGCAGCTCGTCGGGACAGGGCGGAAATGAC. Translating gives CASSSSGQGGND. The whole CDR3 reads CASSSSGQGGNDYTF.

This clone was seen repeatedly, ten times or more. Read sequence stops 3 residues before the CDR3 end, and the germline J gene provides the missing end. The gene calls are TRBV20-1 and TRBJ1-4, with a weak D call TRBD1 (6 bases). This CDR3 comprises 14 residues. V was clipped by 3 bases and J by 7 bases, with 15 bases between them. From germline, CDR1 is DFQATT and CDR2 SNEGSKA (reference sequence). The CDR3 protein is CSASPGAFGEKLFF. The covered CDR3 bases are TGCAGTGCTAGCCCAGGGGCATTCGGTGAAAAA.

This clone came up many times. The part of the CDR3 DNA that was read is TGCAGTGCCGAAAGCGGTAGGAAGAACACTGAA. Protein product: CSAESGRKNTE. In full, the CDR3 is CSAESGRKNTEAFF. The chain carries TRBV20-1 and TRBJ1-1; D remains ambiguous. The CDR3 end is not reached by the read, which stops 3 residues before it; the germline J gene fills it in. This CDR3 is 14 amino acids long. V dropped 6 bases and J dropped 1 base, with 15 bases sitting between them. In germline, CDR1 is DFQATT, CDR2 SNEGSKA (reference sequence).

The CDR3 region is CASSIDYPSGANTEAFF. CDR3 bases read: TGTGCCAGTAGTATAGATTACCCTAGTGGAGCGAACACTGAA. V and J are TRBV19 and TRBJ1-1; D remains unclear. The CDR3 end falls 3 residues outside the read, so it is completed with the germline J gene. CDR3 length: 17 amino acids. Germline-derived CDR1 and CDR2 are LNHDA and SQIVND (reference sequence). Trimming took 0 bases from V and 1 from J, leaving 15 bases between them.

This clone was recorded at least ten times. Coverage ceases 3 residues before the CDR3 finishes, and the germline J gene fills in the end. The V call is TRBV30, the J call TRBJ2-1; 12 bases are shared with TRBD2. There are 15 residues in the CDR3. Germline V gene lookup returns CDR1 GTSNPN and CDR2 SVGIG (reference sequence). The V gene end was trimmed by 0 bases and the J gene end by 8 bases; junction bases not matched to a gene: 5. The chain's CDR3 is CAWSVTSGSGYEQFF. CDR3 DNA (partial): TGTGCCTGGAGTGTGACTAGCGGGAGTGGGTATGAG.

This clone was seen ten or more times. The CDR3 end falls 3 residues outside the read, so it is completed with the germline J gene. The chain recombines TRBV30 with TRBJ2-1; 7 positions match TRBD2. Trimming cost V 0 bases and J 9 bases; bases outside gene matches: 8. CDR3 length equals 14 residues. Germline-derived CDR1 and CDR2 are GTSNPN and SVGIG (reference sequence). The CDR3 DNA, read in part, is TGTGCCTGGAGTGTAATCTCGGGGAGGGTTGAG. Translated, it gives CAWSVISGRVE. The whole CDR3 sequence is CAWSVISGRVEQFF.

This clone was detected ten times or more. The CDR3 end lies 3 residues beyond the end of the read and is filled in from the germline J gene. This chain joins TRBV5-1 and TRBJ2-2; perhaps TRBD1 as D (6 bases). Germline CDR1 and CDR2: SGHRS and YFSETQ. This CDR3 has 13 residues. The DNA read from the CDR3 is TGCGCCAGCAGCTTACAGGGTAATGAAAAG. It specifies CASSLQGNEK. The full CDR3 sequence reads CASSLQGNEKLFF.

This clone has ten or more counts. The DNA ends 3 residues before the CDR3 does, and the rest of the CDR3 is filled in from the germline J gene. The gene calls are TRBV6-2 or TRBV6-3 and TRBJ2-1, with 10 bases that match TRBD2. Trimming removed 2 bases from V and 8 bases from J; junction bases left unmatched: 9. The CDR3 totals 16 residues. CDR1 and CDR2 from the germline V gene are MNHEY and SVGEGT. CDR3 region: CASSYRGLAAGDEQFF. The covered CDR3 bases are TGTGCCAGCAGTTACCGAGGACTAGCGGCGGGGGATGAG.